The 17 T cell receptor beta chains below come from one sample, sequenced in a study of blood T cell repertoires in COVID-19. Data came from immunoSEQ multiplex PCR; TCRdb stores just in-frame clones and leaves some out. The top ten clones hold 2.5% to 3% of a sample with approximately 150,000 clones, 70% to 90% of them seen once. Sequencing was carried out using peripheral blood. These receptors all stem from a woman at least 80 years old with COVID-19, enrolled during active disease.

The chain links TRBV7-9 to TRBJ1-3, with D unresolved. V lost 5 bases, J lost 0 bases, and 5 bases lay in between. The length of the CDR3 is 13 residues. The germline V gene encodes CDR1 SEHNR and CDR2 FQNEAQ (reference sequence). The CDR3 loop is CASSESSGNTIYF. Here the CDR3 DNA reads TGTGCCAGCAGCGAGAGCTCTGGAAACACCATATATTTT.

The chain recombines TRBV7-3 with TRBJ2-3; 7 nucleotides line up with TRBD2. After removal of 2 bases from V and 1 base from J, the junction contained 6 bases not matched to a gene. The CDR3 totals 16 residues. CDR1 is SGHTA and CDR2 is FQGTGA in the germline V gene. CDR3 sequence reads: CASSLSSGGGTDTQYF. In nucleotides, the CDR3 is TGTGCCAGCAGCTTATCTAGCGGAGGAGGCACAGATACGCAGTATTTT.

The V and J genes are TRBV7-2 and TRBJ2-4; no reliable D call. From germline, CDR1 is SGHTA and CDR2 FQGNSA. Trimming removed 1 base at V and 5 bases at J, with 15 bases between. This CDR3 is built from 16 residues. CDR3 protein: CASSLEGQAVQNIQYF. DNA for the CDR3: TGTGCCAGCAGCTTAGAAGGTCAGGCCGTCCAAAACATTCAGTACTTC.

The chain joins TRBV19 to TRBJ1-5, with D possibly TRBD1 on 6 matching bases. The length of the CDR3 is 14 residues. CDR1 and CDR2 from the germline V gene are LNHDA and SQIVND (reference sequence). Trimming took 5 bases from V and 4 from J, leaving 12 bases between them. CDR3 amino acids: CASSQTGLNQPQHF. CDR3 bases: TGTGCCAGTAGTCAAACAGGGTTGAATCAGCCCCAGCATTTT.

The table lists this clone with a few counts. The chain recombines TRBV28 with TRBJ1-1; possible D gene TRBD1, 5 bases. V was pared by 6 bases and J by 4 bases, with 18 bases between. The CDR3 is made up of 15 amino acids. Germline V gene sequence: CDR1 MDHEN, CDR2 SYDVKM. The CDR3 protein is CASRYPGGGFTEAFF. CDR3 DNA: TGTGCCAGCAGGTACCCCGGCGGGGGATTCACTGAAGCTTTCTTT.

CDR3 DNA sequence: TGCGCCAGCAGCCAGGAGAGGCGGGGCTGGGCCAACGTCCTGACTTTC. Translating gives CASSQERRGWANVLTF. The chain links TRBV4-3 to TRBJ2-6; TRBD2 might be the D (6 bases). The CDR3 extends over 16 amino acids. Germline V CDR1 and CDR2: LGHNA, YSLEER. The V gene lost 3 bases and the J gene lost 5 bases, with 14 bases spanning the gap.

The gene calls are TRBV28 and TRBJ1-1, with a tentative D call TRBD1 (6 bases). The V gene lost 6 bases and the J gene lost 0 bases, with 17 bases spanning the gap. The germline V gene encodes CDR1 MDHEN and CDR2 SYDVKM. The length of the CDR3 is 16 residues. In DNA, the CDR3 is TGTGCCAGCAGCCGGGGGGGGCATGTTGTGAACACTGAAGCTTTCTTT. Translating gives CASSRGGHVVNTEAFF.

This chain connects TRBV2 to TRBJ2-3, with D possibly being TRBD2 (6 bases). CDR1 and CDR2 from the germline V gene are SNHLY and FYNNEI. The CDR3 extends over 14 amino acids. The ends were cut back, 6 bases at V and 0 bases at J, with 10 bases in the middle. The CDR3: CASSRDSSTDTQYF. The CDR3 DNA is TGTGCCAGCAGCCGGGACTCGAGCACAGATACGCAGTATTTT.

The V call is TRBV5-1, the J call TRBJ1-1; no firm D call. Germline V gene sequence: CDR1 SGHRS, CDR2 YFSETQ. The CDR3 length is 12 residues. Trimming took 7 bases from V and 1 from J, leaving 8 bases between them. The chain's CDR3 is CASGRENTEAFF. In DNA form, the CDR3 reads TGCGCCAGCGGGAGGGAGAACACTGAAGCTTTCTTT.

This rearrangement joins TRBV28 to TRBJ1-5; D remains ambiguous. V lost 7 bases and J 4 bases, leaving 23 bases between the germline ends. The germline CDR1 and CDR2 sequences are MDHEN and SYDVKM. The CDR3 runs to 17 residues. The CDR3 nucleotides are TGTGCCAGCAACCGTGGAACAGAAAGGTTAACAAATCAGCCCCAGCATTTT. This sequence encodes CASNRGTERLTNQPQHF.

The rearrangement joins TRBV3-1 (or the pseudogene TRBV3-2) to TRBJ2-5; 10 bases are a match to TRBD1. The CDR3 spans 15 residues. The V gene's germline CDR1 is LGHDT and CDR2 YNNKEL (reference sequence). V was pared by 7 bases and J by 5 bases, with 10 bases of the junction left unmatched. The CDR3 sequence: CASNKGQGRFETQYF. The CDR3 nucleotides are TGTGCCAGCAACAAGGGACAGGGGCGTTTTGAGACCCAGTACTTC.

The chain links TRBV28 to TRBJ1-4, with D possibly being TRBD1 (6 bases). The CDR3 length is 14 residues. Trimming left V 3 bases short and J 2 bases short, with 7 bases between. The V gene's germline CDR1 is MDHEN and CDR2 SYDVKM. This chain's CDR3 is CASSFRGTNEKLFF. The CDR3 DNA reads as TGTGCCAGCAGTTTCAGGGGCACTAATGAAAAACTGTTTTTT. Filled out from reference TRBV28 and TRBJ1-4, the complete variable domain reads DVKVTQSSRYLVKRTGEKVFLECVQDMDHENMFWYRQDPGLGLRLIYFSYDVKMKEKGDIPEGYSVSREKKERFSLILESASTNQTSMYLCASSFRGTNEKLFFGSGTQLSVL.

The chain is built from TRBV27 and TRBJ2-7; D call uncertain. V was cut by 8 bases and J by 2 bases, with 13 bases left in between. The CDR3 is 13 residues long. Germline loops: CDR1 MNHEY, CDR2 SMNVEV (reference sequence). The CDR3, as DNA: TGTGCCAGCGGCATTAACCCCGCCTACGAGCAGTACTTC. Protein: CASGINPAYEQYF.

This rearrangement joins TRBV12-3 or TRBV12-4 to TRBJ1-4; 7 nucleotides align to TRBD1. There are 13 residues in the CDR3. J lost 5 bases, V lost 4 bases, and 1 base had no gene match. The CDR3 is CASSSGQNEKLFF. CDR3 DNA sequence: TGTGCCAGCAGTTCGGGACAGAATGAAAAACTGTTTTTT.

The chain is built from TRBV6-6 and TRBJ1-2; D ambiguous. V lost 0 bases and J lost 4, with 9 bases in between. The CDR3 length is 14 residues. From germline, CDR1 is MNHNY and CDR2 SVGAGI (reference sequence). In nucleotides, the CDR3 is TGTGCCAGCAGTTACTCCGACTCTTCCTATGGCTACACCTTC. It encodes CASSYSDSSYGYTF.

The gene calls are TRBV7-2 and TRBJ2-7; D is unresolved. V gave up 3 bases and J gave up 1 base, with 7 bases separating them. The CDR3 is 13 amino acids. CDR1 and CDR2 (germline): SGHTA, FQGNSA. This CDR3 is CASSLGRSYEQYF. The CDR3 DNA sequence: TGTGCCAGCAGCTTGGGCAGATCCTACGAGCAGTACTTC.

This clone was seen only once. The chain carries TRBV24-1 and TRBJ2-5; 7 bases are a match to TRBD2. J lost 1 base, V lost 5 bases, and 6 bases had no gene match. The CDR3 is made up of 15 amino acids. Germline V gene lookup returns CDR1 KGHDR and CDR2 SFDVKD. The CDR3 region has the DNA TGTGCCACCAGTGGGACTAGGAGTGGCCAAGAGACCCAGTACTTC. It codes for CATSGTRSGQETQYF.